This T cell receptor (beta chain) is from a study of beta chain features in type 1 diabetes. This clone was observed once. Its specificity is unknown. The CDR3 consists of 14 residues. From germline, CDR1 is MNHNS and CDR2 SASEGT. The ends were cut back, 8 bases at V and 6 bases at J, with 17 bases in the middle. Sequencing targeted expressed TCRB transcripts, as all isolated RNA had been reverse transcribed. Using immunoSEQ multiplex PCR, the repertoire was profiled, and TCRdb retains in-frame clones only, with some absent. The sample lists hundreds of thousands of clones; around 12% were seen once. Whole-study findings and limits: Patients with type 1 diabetes showed fewer VDJ junction insertions and more deletions. Whether TCRB rearrangement is influenced by HLA type was left unresolved in this analysis. In all four CD4+ subsets, TCRB CDR3 length was significantly, moderately reduced in type 1 diabetes.

The chain uses TRBV6-1 and TRBJ2-4; perhaps TRBD2 as D (5 bases). The sequence came from a man aged 18-30 years in good health. Sequences were obtained from naive CD4+ T cells from blood. The CDR3, as DNA: TGTGCCAGCTTGAGCGGAACGCCAGGAAACATTCAGTACTTC. Protein sequence: CASLSGTPGNIQYF.